The 27 T cell receptor beta chains presented below share a single source sample, sequenced in a study. TCRdb re-called the RT-PCR reads through MiXCR, storing one row per CDR3 protein. Of about 700,000 distinct CDR3 sequences in the sample, around 14% were seen once. Specimen: memory CD4+ T cells from blood. These receptors were taken from a female donor in good health, serving as a healthy control.

This clonotype was found a few times. The chain links TRBV28 to TRBJ1-2; no firm D call. The length of the CDR3 is 14 residues. Deletions cut 3 bases from V and 10 bases from J, with 18 bases between. Germline CDR1 and CDR2: MDHEN and SYDVKM. CDR3 loop: CASSLTELLRDYTF. Here the CDR3 DNA reads TGTGCCAGCAGTTTGACGGAGCTCCTCCGCGACTACACCTTC.

This chain links TRBV20-1 with TRBJ1-4; D remains unclear. This CDR3 comprises 13 residues. The ends were cut back, 6 bases at V and 5 bases at J, with 13 bases in the middle. The germline V gene has CDR1 DFQATT and CDR2 SNEGSKA (reference sequence). This chain's CDR3 is CSADAGGNEKLFF. The DNA for the CDR3 is TGCAGTGCCGACGCGGGAGGAAATGAAAAACTGTTTTTT.

This clonotype turned up a few times. The V gene is TRBV4-2, the J gene TRBJ2-3; the match to TRBD2 covers 11 bases. Trimming cost V 0 bases and J 4 bases; bases outside gene matches: 6. Germline lookup yields CDR1 LGHNA and CDR2 YNFKEQ. The CDR3 covers 17 residues. CDR3: CASSQDHSGRGPDTQYF. Written as DNA, the CDR3 is TGTGCCAGCAGCCAAGACCATAGCGGGAGGGGGCCAGATACGCAGTATTTT.

This clonotype was seen ten or more times. V gene TRBV10-3 combines with J gene TRBJ1-5; possibly TRBD1 for D (5 bases). The CDR3 length is 13 residues. V lost 10 bases and J lost 3, with 13 bases in between. In germline, CDR1 is ENHRY, CDR2 SYGVKD. The CDR3 loop reads CATHRGNNQPQHF. In DNA form, the CDR3 reads TGTGCCACCCACCGGGGGAACAATCAGCCCCAGCATTTT.

Many counts were recorded for this clonotype. This rearrangement joins TRBV5-1 to TRBJ2-6, with D unresolved. V shed 0 bases and J shed 0 bases, with 7 bases lying between them. The CDR3 length is 16 residues. Germline V gene lookup returns CDR1 SGHRS and CDR2 YFSETQ. This CDR3 is CASSLDRFSGANVLTF. The DNA for the CDR3 is TGCGCCAGCAGCTTGGACAGATTCTCTGGGGCCAACGTCCTGACTTTC. The complete variable domain, with remaining parts taken from reference TRBV5-1 and TRBJ2-6, reads KAGVTQTPRYLIKTRGQQVTLSCSPISGHRSVSWYQQTPGQGLQFLFEYFSETQRNKGNFPGRFSGRQFSNSRSEMNVSTLELGDSALYLCASSLDRFSGANVLTFGAGSRLTVL.

This clonotype occurred a few times. CDR3 loop: CASSQDSDRVDQPQHF. Written as DNA, the CDR3 is TGTGCCAGCAGCCAAGATTCTGACAGGGTAGATCAGCCCCAGCATTTT. The chain combines TRBV4-2 with TRBJ1-5; 7 bases match TRBD1. The CDR3 totals 16 residues. In germline, CDR1 is LGHNA, CDR2 YNFKEQ. V was pared by 0 bases and J by 5 bases, with 7 bases of the junction left unmatched.

Ten or more counts support this clonotype. V and J are TRBV20-1 and TRBJ1-2; D might be TRBD1 (5 bases). Trimming cost V 0 bases and J 0 bases, with 8 bases left between them. Germline assignment: CDR1 DFQATT and CDR2 SNEGSKA (reference sequence). CDR3 length equals 14 residues. The CDR3 nucleotides read TGCAGTGCTAGAGATACAGGAGCTAACTATGGCTACACCTTC. This codes for CSARDTGANYGYTF.

The chain joins TRBV2 to TRBJ2-7; maybe TRBD1 (5 bases). There are 12 residues in the CDR3. Between the trimmed V and J ends, which lost 7 bases and 3 bases, there was a span of 10 bases. Germline assignment: CDR1 SNHLY and CDR2 FYNNEI. CDR3 in DNA: TGTGCCAGCAAGGGCAGGGACTACGAGCAGTACTTC. Amino acid sequence: CASKGRDYEQYF.

This clonotype showed up just a few times. This rearrangement joins TRBV6-5 to TRBJ1-1; D is perhaps TRBD1 (6 bases). With 0 bases removed from V and 1 base from J, the gap between germline ends came to 15 bases. This CDR3 region has 17 residues. Germline assignment: CDR1 MNHEY and CDR2 SVGAGI. DNA for the CDR3: TGTGCCAGCAGTTACTCGGGGTTGGGGGCGGCGAACACTGAAGCTTTCTTT. Translated, it gives CASSYSGLGAANTEAFF.

The rearrangement joins TRBV28 to TRBJ2-7; possible D gene TRBD2, 5 bases. CDR3 size: 13 residues. Germline lookup yields CDR1 MDHEN and CDR2 SYDVKM. With 6 bases removed from V and 3 bases from J, the gap between germline ends came to 12 bases. CDR3 bases: TGTGCCAGCAGCGGAGACGGGATCTACGAGCAGTACTTC. It yields the protein CASSGDGIYEQYF.

V is TRBV5-1 and J is TRBJ2-1; the match to TRBD2 covers 7 bases. Germline CDR1 is SGHRS and CDR2 is YFSETQ. The V gene end was trimmed by 9 bases and the J gene end by 6 bases; junction bases not matched to a gene: 12. The CDR3 covers 14 residues. In nucleotides, the CDR3 is TGCGCCACCTATGAGGCGGGAGTGGGCAATGAGCAGTTCTTC. It translates to CATYEAGVGNEQFF. The entire variable domain, with the rest obtained from reference TRBV5-1 and TRBJ2-1, is as follows: KAGVTQTPRYLIKTRGQQVTLSCSPISGHRSVSWYQQTPGQGLQFLFEYFSETQRNKGNFPGRFSGRQFSNSRSEMNVSTLELGDSALYLCATYEAGVGNEQFFGPGTRLTVL.

Many counts were recorded for this clonotype. The J gene is TRBJ2-4, the V gene TRBV4-2, with TRBD2 matching 9 bases. V was clipped by 0 bases and J by 6 bases; unmatched bases: 6. The germline V gene encodes CDR1 LGHNA and CDR2 YNFKEQ. The CDR3 is 16 residues long. This chain's CDR3 is CASSQDVAGALNIQYF. The CDR3 DNA reads as TGTGCCAGCAGCCAAGACGTAGCGGGAGCGCTAAACATTCAGTACTTC.

This clonotype was seen a few times. This chain connects TRBV5-1 to TRBJ2-5; TRBD1 or TRBD2 may be the D gene (5 bases each). The CDR3 contains 13 residues. V lost 8 bases, J lost 5 bases, and 16 bases lay in between. Per germline, CDR1 SGHRS and CDR2 YFSETQ. The CDR3: CASSGTASETQYF. CDR3 coding DNA: TGCGCCAGTTCCGGGACCGCGAGCGAGACCCAGTACTTC.

The rearrangement uses TRBV11-3 and TRBJ2-1; D not certain. There are 15 residues in the CDR3. Germline V gene sequence: CDR1 SGHNT, CDR2 YENEEA. V lost 0 bases and J lost 5, with 11 bases in between. DNA for the CDR3: TGTGCCAGCAGCTTAGATCGAGGCTGGAACAATGAGCAGTTCTTC. Protein sequence: CASSLDRGWNNEQFF.

The chain recombines TRBV3-1 with TRBJ2-1; 7 bases agree with TRBD2. Germline lookup yields CDR1 LGHDT and CDR2 YNNKEL (reference sequence). The CDR3 consists of 13 residues. V shed 1 base and J 9 bases; nucleotides not matched to a gene: 3. This CDR3 is CASSQGTSGEQFF. As DNA, the CDR3 is TGTGCCAGCAGCCAAGGGACTAGTGGTGAGCAGTTCTTC.

This clonotype occurred many times. The chain couples TRBV29-1 to TRBJ1-2, with D hard to call. The V end lost 7 bases, the J end lost 6 bases, and 12 bases lay between the germline ends. The CDR3 covers 11 residues. Germline V gives CDR1 SQVTM, CDR2 ANQGSEA. The CDR3 DNA reads as TGCAGCGCCGGGTCGGTGAATGGCTACACCTTC. Translating it yields CSAGSVNGYTF.

There are a few counts of this clonotype. CDR3 DNA sequence: TGTGCCAGCAGCTTTCAGGGGGGGGACAATGAGCAGTTCTTC. Encoded protein: CASSFQGGDNEQFF. The chain employs TRBV7-3 and TRBJ2-1; tentatively, D is TRBD1 or TRBD2 (7 bases each). The CDR3 totals 14 residues. Germline values: CDR1 SGHTA, CDR2 FQGTGA. V lost 3 bases and J lost 5, with 11 bases in between.

The J gene is TRBJ2-2, the V gene TRBV12-5; 8 bases fit TRBD2. The CDR3 is made up of 14 amino acids. The V and J ends lost 7 bases and 5 bases, in that order; junction bases with no gene match: 6. Germline V gene sequence: CDR1 LGHNT, CDR2 FRNRAP. This CDR3 is CASAREGRTGELFF. The CDR3 bases are TGTGCTAGTGCCCGGGAGGGGAGAACCGGGGAGCTGTTTTTT.

This clonotype was counted between two and nine times. V and J are TRBV29-1 and TRBJ2-1, with a possible D match to TRBD1 (6 bases). Trimming took off 6 bases at V and 4 bases at J, with 16 bases between the two ends. This CDR3 region has 14 residues. The germline CDR1 and CDR2 sequences are SQVTM and ANQGSEA. CDR3 sequence (DNA): TGCAGCGTCTCATCCTCCGACAGGTACAATGAGCAGTTCTTC. It specifies CSVSSSDRYNEQFF.

A few counts support this clonotype. This chain joins TRBV18 and TRBJ1-2; 8 bases are a match to TRBD1. The CDR3 has 14 residues. J was trimmed by 4 bases and V by 1 base; bases with no gene match: 2. Germline V CDR1 and CDR2: KGHSH, LQKENI. The CDR3 DNA follows: TGTGCCAGCTCACCACAAGACAGGGGCTATGGCTACACCTTC. Protein product: CASSPQDRGYGYTF.

This clonotype was recorded a few times. The V gene is TRBV6-5, the J gene TRBJ1-1; possibly TRBD1 for D (5 bases). Germline assignment: CDR1 MNHEY and CDR2 SVGAGI. Trimming removed 7 bases at V and 6 bases at J, with 15 bases between. The length of the CDR3 is 13 residues. The CDR3 region is CASTVRGIAEAFF. CDR3 DNA: TGTGCCAGCACTGTTCGGGGGATCGCTGAAGCTTTCTTT.

For this clonotype: At one boundary the junction diverges from the germline segment, which might be a read error. V is TRBV18 and J is TRBJ2-1; TRBD1 aligns across 11 bases. CDR3 length: 13 amino acids. CDR1 KGHSH and CDR2 LQKENI come from the germline V gene. The CDR3 nucleotides are TGTGCCAGCTCACCGGGCCGGGACAGGGGGTGTACCTTC. Its protein is CASSPGRDRGCTF.

This clonotype was observed a handful of times. The CDR3 DNA reads TGTGCCAGCAGCCTCGTGTGGCCCGGGGAGCTGTTTTTT. Amino acid sequence: CASSLVWPGELFF. The J gene is TRBJ2-2, the V gene TRBV3-1; no firm D call. Trimming shortened V by 4 bases and J by 6 bases, and 9 bases separated the two germline ends. The CDR3 consists of 13 residues. The germline V gene encodes CDR1 LGHDT and CDR2 YNNKEL (reference sequence). Looking up the rest from reference TRBV3-1 and TRBJ2-2 gives the full variable domain: DTAVSQTPKYLVTQMGNDKSIKCEQNLGHDTMYWYKQDSKKFLKIMFSYNNKELIINETVPNRFSPKSPDKAHLNLHINSLELGDSAVYFCASSLVWPGELFFGEGSRLTVL.

In its sample, this clonotype was seen many times. This sequence joins TRBV20-1 and TRBJ2-7; TRBD2 aligns across 9 bases. Germline-derived CDR1 and CDR2 are DFQATT and SNEGSKA (reference sequence). The CDR3 runs to 13 residues. The CDR3 sequence is CRLSEREVYEQYF. CDR3 DNA sequence: TGCAGACTTAGCGAGCGGGAGGTCTACGAGCAGTACTTC.

The chain joins TRBV2 to TRBJ1-6; D remains unclear. This CDR3 is 15 amino acids long. Germline V gene data show CDR1 as SNHLY and CDR2 as FYNNEI. V lost 4 bases to trimming and J lost 9 bases, with 16 bases between them. CDR3 region: CASSAGSLGISPLHF. As DNA, the CDR3 is TGTGCCAGCAGTGCCGGGAGTCTCGGAATTTCACCCCTCCACTTT. The whole variable domain, remainder taken from reference TRBV2 and TRBJ1-6, is EPEVTQTPSHQVTQMGQEVILRCVPISNHLYFYWYRQILGQKVEFLVSFYNNEISEKSEIFDDQFSVERPDGSNFTLKIRSTKLEDSAMYFCASSAGSLGISPLHFGNGTRLTVT.

V is TRBV10-3 and J is TRBJ1-6, with TRBD1 identical over 10 bases. CDR3 length: 16 amino acids. Germline CDR1 ENHRY, CDR2 SYGVKD. The V segment lost 4 bases and the J segment 10 bases; nucleotides outside the gene matches: 10. CDR3 sequence (DNA): TGTGCCATCAGTGGCCGGGACAGGGGAGTTGGATCACCCCTCCACTTT. Translation gives CAISGRDRGVGSPLHF.

V is TRBV7-8 and J is TRBJ1-1; the D is unclear. Per germline, CDR1 SGHVS and CDR2 FQNEAQ. This CDR3 comprises 14 residues. Trimming stripped 7 bases from V and 1 base from J, with 13 bases between. The CDR3 sequence: CASTRSVGNTEAFF. The CDR3 nucleotides are TGTGCCAGCACCCGGAGTGTTGGGAACACTGAAGCTTTCTTT. Drawing the rest from reference TRBV7-8 and TRBJ1-1, the complete variable domain is GAGVSQSPRYKVAKRGQDVALRCDPISGHVSLFWYQQALGQGPEFLTYFQNEAQLDKSGLPSDRFFAERPEGSVSTLKIQRTQQEDSAVYLCASTRSVGNTEAFFGQGTRLTVV.